Shown below are 4 T cell receptor beta chains from a single sample sequenced in a study of T cell repertoires in ileal Crohn's disease. Assay: immunoSEQ multiplex PCR; the TCRdb copy retains only in-frame clones and omits some. The table lists approximately 13,000 clones, 67% of them singletons. This sample's time point: neoterminal ileum biopsy at postoperative endoscopy, about 6 months after surgery. Sequenced material: ileal tissue. The source is an adult with Crohn's disease.

The rearrangement joins TRBV2 to TRBJ2-2, with 9 bases that match TRBD2. Per germline, CDR1 SNHLY and CDR2 FYNNEI. The CDR3 covers 15 residues. Losses at the gene ends were 4 bases for V and 5 bases for J; bases not matched to a gene: 5. CDR3 in DNA: TGTGCCAGCAGTGGAGGGACTAGCCTAACCGGGGAGCTGTTTTTT. It encodes CASSGGTSLTGELFF.

This rearrangement joins TRBV7-8 to TRBJ2-7; D call uncertain. There are 13 residues in the CDR3. CDR1 SGHVS and CDR2 FQNEAQ come from the germline V gene. V gave up 4 bases and J gave up 2 bases, with 9 bases separating them. This CDR3 is CASSSGRTYEQYF. Written as DNA, the CDR3 is TGTGCCAGCAGCTCAGGACGGACCTACGAGCAGTACTTC.

The V call is TRBV5-8, the J call TRBJ1-3; D is perhaps TRBD1 (6 bases). In germline, CDR1 is SGHTS, CDR2 YDEGEE. V gave up 6 bases and J gave up 1 base, with 20 bases separating them. The CDR3 has 17 amino acids. The CDR3 sequence: CASTPLFQGISGNTIYF. The DNA for the CDR3 is TGTGCCAGCACCCCGTTATTCCAGGGGATATCTGGAAACACCATATATTTT.

V usage is TRBV19 and J usage is TRBJ2-5, with unresolved D. The germline V gene has CDR1 LNHDA and CDR2 SQIVND (reference sequence). The V gene lost 4 bases and the J gene lost 0 bases, with 6 bases spanning the gap. The CDR3 spans 13 residues. The CDR3 loop is CASSRAYQETQYF. CDR3 bases: TGTGCCAGTAGTAGGGCGTACCAAGAGACCCAGTACTTC.